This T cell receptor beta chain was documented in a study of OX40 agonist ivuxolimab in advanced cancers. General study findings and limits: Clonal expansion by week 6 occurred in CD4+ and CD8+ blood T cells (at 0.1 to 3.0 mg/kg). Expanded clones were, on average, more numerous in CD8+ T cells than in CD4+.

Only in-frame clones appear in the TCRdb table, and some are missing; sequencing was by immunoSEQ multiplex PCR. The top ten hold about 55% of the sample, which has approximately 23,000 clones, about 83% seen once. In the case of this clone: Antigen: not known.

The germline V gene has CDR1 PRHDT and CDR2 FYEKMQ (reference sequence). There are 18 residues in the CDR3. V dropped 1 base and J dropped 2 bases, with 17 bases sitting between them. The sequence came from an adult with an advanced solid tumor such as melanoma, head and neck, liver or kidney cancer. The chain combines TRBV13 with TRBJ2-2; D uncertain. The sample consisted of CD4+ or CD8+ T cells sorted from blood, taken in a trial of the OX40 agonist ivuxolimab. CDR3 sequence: CASSLVPPRVSNTGELFF. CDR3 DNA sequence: TGTGCCAGCAGCTTAGTCCCCCCCCGGGTTTCTAACACCGGGGAGCTGTTTTTT.